A selection of T cell receptor beta chains follows, all from one sample in a study of cytomegalovirus exposure and HLA in healthy donors. Measured with immunoSEQ multiplex PCR; TCRdb has only the in-frame clones, and not every one. The repertoire holds 100,000 to 150,000 clones, with around 74% as singletons. Sequences were obtained from PBMCs. Source of these receptors: a man aged 55 to 70 in good health and CMV-seropositive. Both conserved end residues are part of each CDR3. A D gene is named only where the DNA matches it firmly.

d_call j_call v_call cdr3_aa
TRBD1 TRBJ1-1 TRBV19 CASSIQGVGMNTEAFF
NA TRBJ2-6 TRBV10-3 CAISEWAGLSGANVLTF
TRBD1 TRBJ1-3 TRBV5-1 CASSQDRAGNTIYF
NA TRBJ2-7 TRBV5-3 CASSLAASEKYEQYF
NA TRBJ1-2 TRBV7-9 CSSSLVVLEGYTF
NA TRBJ2-1 TRBV15 CATSRAQGSYNEQFF
TRBD1 TRBJ1-2 TRBV9 CASSDSTGGVFYGYTF
NA TRBJ2-7 TRBV7-3 CASSSAPRGEQYF
TRBD1 TRBJ2-3 TRBV18 CASSPGQGVDTQYF
TRBD1 TRBJ1-1 TRBV5-1 CASSLATGVWTEAFF
NA TRBJ2-3 TRBV18 CASSLYTDTQYF
NA TRBJ2-5 TRBV2 CATGGSQETQYF
TRBD1 TRBJ1-3 TRBV4-1 CASSPGRGHSSGNTIYF
TRBD1 TRBJ1-5 TRBV6-6 CASSYTGVGFNQPQHF
NA TRBJ2-1 TRBV6-1 CASSGDTYNEQFF
NA TRBJ2-3 TRBV5-1 CASSGGQGSAQYF
NA TRBJ1-1 TRBV28 CASSLVPRGTEAFF
NA TRBJ1-1 TRBV28 CAGGGLGTEAFF
TRBD2 TRBJ2-3 TRBV5-5 CASRFSGGVVGTDTQYF
TRBD1 TRBJ1-1 TRBV2 CASSDDRGMNTEAFF
NA TRBJ1-2 TRBV7-8 CASSPRQTSTYGYTF
TRBD1 TRBJ2-3 TRBV10-3 CAIRTGPSTDTQYF
NA TRBJ1-2 TRBV5-7 CASSHYSAGADYGYTF
NA TRBJ1-1 TRBV18 CASSLNGENTEAFF
NA NA TRBV10-3 CAISSAGRAGTHEQYF
NA TRBJ1-3 TRBV6-6 CASSYSGTYSGNTIYF
NA TRBJ1-1 TRBV30 CAWSVLGNTEAFF
TRBD1 TRBJ1-5 TRBV28 CASRWRQGSNQPQHF
NA TRBJ1-2 TRBV10-3 CAISESTPPGVRNYGYTF
TRBD2 TRBJ2-3 TRBV9 CASSVHSSGSTDTQYF
TRBD1 TRBJ1-4 TRBV27 CASSIRQGADEKLFF
TRBD1 TRBJ1-6 TRBV2 CASTRDSSNSPLHF
TRBD1 TRBJ2-5 TRBV27 CATKIIGQGQETQYF
TRBD1 TRBJ1-2 TRBV29-1 CSVTGTGASGNGYTF
TRBD1 TRBJ2-1 TRBV2 CASRRSGQGNDEQFF
NA TRBJ2-5 TRBV5-1 CASSPKTFQETQYF
TRBD2 TRBJ2-7 TRBV19 CASRVGTSGEYEQYF
NA NA TRBV27 CASSLQGSYEQYF
TRBD1 TRBJ1-1 TRBV5-6 CASSLAGQGLLRGTEAFF
NA TRBJ2-7 TRBV7-4 CASSFRQAPYEQYF